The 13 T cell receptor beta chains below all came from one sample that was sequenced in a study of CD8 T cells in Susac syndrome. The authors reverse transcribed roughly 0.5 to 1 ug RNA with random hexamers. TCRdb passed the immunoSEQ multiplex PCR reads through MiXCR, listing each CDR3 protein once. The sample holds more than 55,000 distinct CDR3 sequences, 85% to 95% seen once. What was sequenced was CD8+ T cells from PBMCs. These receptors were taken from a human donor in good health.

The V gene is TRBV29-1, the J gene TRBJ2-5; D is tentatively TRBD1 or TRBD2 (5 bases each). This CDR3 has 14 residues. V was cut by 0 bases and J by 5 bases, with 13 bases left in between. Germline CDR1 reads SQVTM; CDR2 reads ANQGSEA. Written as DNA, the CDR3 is TGCAGCGTTGAAGAGGCAGGGACGGTTGAGACCCAGTACTTC. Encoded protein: CSVEEAGTVETQYF.

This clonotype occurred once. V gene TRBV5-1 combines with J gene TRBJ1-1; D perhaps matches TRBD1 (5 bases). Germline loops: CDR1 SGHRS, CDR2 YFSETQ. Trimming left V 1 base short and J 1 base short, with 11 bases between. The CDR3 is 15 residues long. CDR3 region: CASSLLSGSNTEAFF. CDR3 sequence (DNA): TGCGCCAGCAGCTTGCTATCAGGGTCGAACACTGAAGCTTTCTTT.

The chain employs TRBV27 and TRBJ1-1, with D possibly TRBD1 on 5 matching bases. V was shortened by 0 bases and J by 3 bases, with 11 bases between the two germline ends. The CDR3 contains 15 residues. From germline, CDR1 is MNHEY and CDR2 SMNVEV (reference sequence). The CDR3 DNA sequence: TGTGCCAGCAGTTTATCGGGGGAAGCCGACACTGAAGCTTTCTTT. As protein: CASSLSGEADTEAFF.

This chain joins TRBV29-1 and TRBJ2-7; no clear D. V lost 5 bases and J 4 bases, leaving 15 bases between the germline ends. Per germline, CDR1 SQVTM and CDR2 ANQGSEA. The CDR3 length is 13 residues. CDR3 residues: CSVWQVGWYEQYV. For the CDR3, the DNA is TGCAGCGTTTGGCAGGTGGGGTGGTACGAGCAGTACGTC.

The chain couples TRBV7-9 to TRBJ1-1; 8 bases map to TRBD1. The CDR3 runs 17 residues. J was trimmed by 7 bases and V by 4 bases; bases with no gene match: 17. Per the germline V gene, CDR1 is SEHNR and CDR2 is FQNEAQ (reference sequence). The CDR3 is CASSSDREDRVEYEAFF. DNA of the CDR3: TGTGCCAGCAGCTCGGACCGAGAGGACAGGGTAGAATATGAAGCTTTCTTT.

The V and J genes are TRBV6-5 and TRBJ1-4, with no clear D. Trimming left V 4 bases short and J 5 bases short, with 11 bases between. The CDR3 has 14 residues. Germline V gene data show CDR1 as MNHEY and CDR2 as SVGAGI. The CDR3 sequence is CASSSLRENEKLFF. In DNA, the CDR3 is TGTGCCAGCAGTTCACTGAGGGAAAATGAAAAACTGTTTTTT.

The CDR3 loop reads CSASPTSGGVSGELFF. The CDR3 DNA reads TGCAGTGCTAGTCCCACTAGCGGGGGGGTATCAGGGGAGCTGTTTTTT. J is TRBJ2-2 and V is TRBV20-1; 13 nucleotides align to TRBD2. The J segment lost 8 bases and the V segment lost 3 bases, leaving 9 bases of the junction unmatched. CDR1 DFQATT and CDR2 SNEGSKA come from the germline V gene (reference sequence). The CDR3 sequence is 16 residues long.

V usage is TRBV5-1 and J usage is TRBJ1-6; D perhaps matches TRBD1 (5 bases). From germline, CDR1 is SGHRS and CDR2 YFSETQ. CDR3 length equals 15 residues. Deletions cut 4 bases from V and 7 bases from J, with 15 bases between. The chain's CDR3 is CASSPRDGSNSPLHF. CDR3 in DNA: TGCGCCAGCAGCCCCCGGGACGGATCGAATTCACCCCTCCACTTT.

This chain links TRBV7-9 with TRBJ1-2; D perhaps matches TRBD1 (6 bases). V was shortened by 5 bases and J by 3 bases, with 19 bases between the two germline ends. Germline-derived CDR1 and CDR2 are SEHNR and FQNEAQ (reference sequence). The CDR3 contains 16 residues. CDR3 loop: CASSDRTGGPDYGYTF. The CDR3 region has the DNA TGTGCCAGCAGCGACCGAACTGGGGGGCCAGACTATGGCTACACCTTC.

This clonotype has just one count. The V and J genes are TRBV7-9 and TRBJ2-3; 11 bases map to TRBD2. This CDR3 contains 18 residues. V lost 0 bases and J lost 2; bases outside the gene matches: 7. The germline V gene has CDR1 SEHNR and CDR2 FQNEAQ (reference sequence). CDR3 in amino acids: CASSLAVTSGGDTDTQYF. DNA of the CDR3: TGTGCCAGCAGCTTAGCGGTAACTAGCGGGGGAGACACAGATACGCAGTATTTT.

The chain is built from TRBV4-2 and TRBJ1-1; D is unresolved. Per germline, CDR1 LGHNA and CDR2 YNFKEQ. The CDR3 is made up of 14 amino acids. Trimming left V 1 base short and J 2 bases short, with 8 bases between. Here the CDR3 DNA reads TGTGCCAGCAGCCAAGGAACGGATAACACTGAAGCTTTCTTT. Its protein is CASSQGTDNTEAFF.

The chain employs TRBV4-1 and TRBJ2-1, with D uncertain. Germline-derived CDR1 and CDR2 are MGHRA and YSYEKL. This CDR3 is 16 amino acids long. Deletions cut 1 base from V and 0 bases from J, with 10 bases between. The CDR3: CASSQVGSSSYNEQFF. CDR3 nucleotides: TGCGCCAGCAGCCAAGTAGGATCAAGCTCCTACAATGAGCAGTTCTTC.

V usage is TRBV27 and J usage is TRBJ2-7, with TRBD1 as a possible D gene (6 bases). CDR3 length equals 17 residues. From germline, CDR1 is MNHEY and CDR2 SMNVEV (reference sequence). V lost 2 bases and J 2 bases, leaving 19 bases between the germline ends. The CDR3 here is CASSLQGSRLSPYEQYF. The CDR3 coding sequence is TGTGCCAGCAGTTTACAGGGGTCAAGGTTATCCCCCTACGAGCAGTACTTC.